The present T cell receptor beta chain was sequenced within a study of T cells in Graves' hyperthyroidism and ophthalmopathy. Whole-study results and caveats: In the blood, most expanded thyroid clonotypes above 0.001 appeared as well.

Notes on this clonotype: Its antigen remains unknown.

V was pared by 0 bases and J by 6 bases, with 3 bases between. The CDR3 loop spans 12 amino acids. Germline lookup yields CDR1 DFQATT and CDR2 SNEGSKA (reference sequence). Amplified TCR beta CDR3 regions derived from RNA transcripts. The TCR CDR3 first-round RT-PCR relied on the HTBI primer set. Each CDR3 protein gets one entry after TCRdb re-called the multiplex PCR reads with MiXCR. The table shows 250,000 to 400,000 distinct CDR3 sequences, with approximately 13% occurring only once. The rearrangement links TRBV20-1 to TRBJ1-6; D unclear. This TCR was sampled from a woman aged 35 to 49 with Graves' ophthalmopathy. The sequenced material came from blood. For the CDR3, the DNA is TGCAGTGCTAGAGAGGCTAATTCACCCCTCCACTTT. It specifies CSAREANSPLHF.